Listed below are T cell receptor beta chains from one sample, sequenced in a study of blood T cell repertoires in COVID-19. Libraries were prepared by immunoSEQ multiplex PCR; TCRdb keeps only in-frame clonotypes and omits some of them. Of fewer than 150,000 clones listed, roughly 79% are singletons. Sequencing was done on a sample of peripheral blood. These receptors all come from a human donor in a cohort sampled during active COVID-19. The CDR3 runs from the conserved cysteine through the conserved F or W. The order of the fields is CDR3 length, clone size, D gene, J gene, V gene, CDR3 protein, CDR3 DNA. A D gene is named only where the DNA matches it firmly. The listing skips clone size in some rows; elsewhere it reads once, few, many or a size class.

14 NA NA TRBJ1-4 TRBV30 CAWSVHRQNEKLFF TGTGCCTGGAGTGTACACCGCCAGAATGAAAAACTGTTTTTT
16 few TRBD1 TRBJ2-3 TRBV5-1 CASSRIRDRGTDTQYF TGCGCCAGCAGCAGGATCCGGGACAGGGGGACAGATACGCAGTATTTT
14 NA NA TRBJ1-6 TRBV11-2 CASRQGSSYSPLHF TGTGCCAGCAGACAGGGTTCCTCCTATTCACCCCTCCACTTT
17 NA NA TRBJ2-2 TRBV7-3 CASSAPGLGLNTGELFF TGTGCCAGCAGCGCTCCGGGACTCGGTTTGAACACCGGGGAGCTGTTTTTT
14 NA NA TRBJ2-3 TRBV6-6 CASSSQTGTDTQYF TGTGCCAGCAGTTCTCAAACAGGGACAGATACGCAGTATTTT
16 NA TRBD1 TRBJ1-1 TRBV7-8 CASSSDRGRVNTEAFF TGTGCCAGCAGCTCTGACAGGGGGCGGGTGAACACTGAAGCTTTCTTT
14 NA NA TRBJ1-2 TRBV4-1 CASSQVGGERGYTF TGCGCCAGCAGCCAAGTTGGGGGGGAACGGGGCTACACCTTC
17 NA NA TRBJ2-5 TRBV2 CASSEAAIGSGAETQYF TGTGCCAGCAGTGAAGCCGCCATTGGAAGCGGAGCAGAGACCCAGTACTTC
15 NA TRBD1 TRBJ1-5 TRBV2 CASSDLQGLGQPQHF TGTGCCAGCAGTGATTTACAGGGGCTAGGGCAGCCCCAGCATTTT
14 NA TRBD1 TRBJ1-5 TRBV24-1 CATRGQGGNQPQHF TGTGCCACCAGGGGACAGGGGGGCAATCAGCCCCAGCATTTT
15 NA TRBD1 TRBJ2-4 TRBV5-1 CASSLTGGPKNIQYF TGCGCCAGCAGCTTGACAGGGGGACCCAAAAACATTCAGTACTTC
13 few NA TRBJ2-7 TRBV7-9 CASSIGGLGEQYF TGTGCCAGCAGCATCGGGGGGCTGGGTGAGCAGTACTTC
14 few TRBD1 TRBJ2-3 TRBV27 CASGDRGPADTQYF TGTGCCAGCGGCGACAGGGGCCCCGCAGATACGCAGTATTTT
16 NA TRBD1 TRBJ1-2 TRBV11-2 CASSPGQGRINYGYTF TGTGCCAGCAGCCCGGGACAGGGCCGTATTAACTATGGCTACACCTTC
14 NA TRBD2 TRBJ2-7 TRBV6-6 CASRLAGETYEQYF TGTGCCAGCAGACTAGCGGGGGAGACCTACGAGCAGTACTTC
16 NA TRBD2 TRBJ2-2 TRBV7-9 CASSGLAGGDTGELFF TGTGCCAGCAGTGGACTAGCGGGGGGTGACACCGGGGAGCTGTTTTTT
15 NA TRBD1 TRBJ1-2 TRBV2 CASIPGTGGSIGYTF TGTGCCAGCATTCCCGGGACAGGGGGATCTATAGGCTACACCTTC
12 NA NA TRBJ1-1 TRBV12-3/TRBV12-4 CASSPGGLGAFF TGTGCCAGCAGTCCTGGGGGACTAGGGGCTTTCTTT
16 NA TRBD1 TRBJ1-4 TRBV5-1 CASSLTGTGGDEKLFF TGCGCCAGCAGCCTGACCGGGACAGGGGGCGATGAAAAACTGTTTTTT
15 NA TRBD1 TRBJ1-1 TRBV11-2 CASSWTGTGPTEAFF TGTGCCAGCAGCTGGACCGGGACAGGGCCCACTGAAGCTTTCTTT
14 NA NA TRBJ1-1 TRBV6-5 CASSYSNRGTEAFF TGTGCCAGCAGTTACTCAAACCGGGGCACTGAAGCTTTCTTT
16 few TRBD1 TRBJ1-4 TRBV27 CASSPHYQGAGEKLFF TGTGCCAGCAGTCCACATTATCAGGGGGCCGGGGAAAAACTGTTTTTT
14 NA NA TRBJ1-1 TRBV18 CASSPEAMGREAFF TGTGCCAGCTCCCCTGAAGCAATGGGCAGGGAAGCTTTCTTT
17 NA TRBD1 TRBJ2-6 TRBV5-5 CASSPGTGISGANVLTF TGTGCCAGCAGCCCAGGGACAGGGATTTCTGGGGCCAACGTCCTGACTTTC
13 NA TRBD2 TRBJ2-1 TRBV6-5 CASRLAGGNEQFF TGTGCCAGCAGACTAGCGGGGGGGAATGAGCAGTTCTTC
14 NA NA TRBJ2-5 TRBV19 CASSPRQAQETQYF TGTGCCAGTAGTCCCCGACAGGCTCAAGAGACCCAGTACTTC
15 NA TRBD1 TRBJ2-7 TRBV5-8 CASSLAGQGAYEQYF TGTGCCAGCAGCTTGGCCGGGCAGGGGGCCTACGAGCAGTACTTC
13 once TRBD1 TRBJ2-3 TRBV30 CACKGQATDTQYF TGTGCCTGCAAGGGACAGGCTACAGATACGCAGTATTTT
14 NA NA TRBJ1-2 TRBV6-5 CASSYKADNYGYTF TGTGCCAGCAGTTACAAGGCGGATAACTATGGCTACACCTTC
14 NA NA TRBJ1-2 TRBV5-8 CASSFARFNYGYTF TGTGCCAGCAGCTTCGCCAGGTTTAACTATGGCTACACCTTC
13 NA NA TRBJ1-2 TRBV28 CASSTSGGYGYTF TGTGCCAGCTCCACATCAGGAGGTTATGGCTACACCTTC
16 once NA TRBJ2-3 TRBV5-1 CASSRLVTPDTDTQYF TGCGCCAGCAGCCGACTAGTGACCCCTGACACAGATACGCAGTATTTT
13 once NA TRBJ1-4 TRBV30 CASTQGRDEKLFF TGTGCCTCAACCCAGGGGAGGGATGAAAAACTGTTTTTT
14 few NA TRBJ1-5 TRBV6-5 CASSLQDSNQPQHF TGTGCCAGCAGTTTACAGGACAGCAATCAGCCCCAGCATTTT
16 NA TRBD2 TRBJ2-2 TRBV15 CATSLSSGGPPGELFF TGTGCCACCAGCCTTTCTAGCGGGGGCCCCCCCGGGGAGCTGTTTTTT
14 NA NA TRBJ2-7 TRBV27 CASSLGTSSYEQYF TGTGCCAGCAGTTTAGGGACTTCCTCCTACGAGCAGTACTTC
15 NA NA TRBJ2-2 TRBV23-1 CASSRWVGDTGELFF TGCGCCAGCAGCCGGTGGGTCGGGGACACCGGGGAGCTGTTTTTT
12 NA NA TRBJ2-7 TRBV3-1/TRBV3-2 CASSQVLHEQYF TGTGCCAGCAGCCAAGTCCTCCACGAGCAGTACTTC
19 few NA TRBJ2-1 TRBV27 CASSLEKDSPPISYNEQFF TGTGCCAGCAGCTTAGAGAAGGACTCGCCGCCTATCTCCTACAATGAGCAGTTCTTC
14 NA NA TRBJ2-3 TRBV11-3 CASSYDRFTDTQYF TGTGCCAGCAGCTATGATAGATTCACAGATACGCAGTATTTT
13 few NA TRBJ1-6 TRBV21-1 CASSPSGSSPLHF TGTGCCAGCAGCCCCTCGGGGAGTTCACCCCTCCACTTT
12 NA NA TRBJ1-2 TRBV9 CASSVNSHGYTF TGTGCCAGCAGCGTGAACAGCCATGGCTACACCTTC
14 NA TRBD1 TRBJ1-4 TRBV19 CASSNRGIGEKLFF TGTGCCAGTAGTAACAGGGGCATTGGTGAAAAACTGTTTTTT
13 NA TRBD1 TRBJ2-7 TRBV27 CASSFGTDYEQYF TGTGCCAGCAGTTTTGGGACAGACTACGAGCAGTACTTC
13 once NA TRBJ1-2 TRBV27 CASSPGIFYGYTF TGTGCCAGCAGTCCCGGGATCTTCTATGGCTACACCTTC
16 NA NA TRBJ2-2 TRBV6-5 CASSYTSVGSRGELFF TGTGCCAGCAGTTATACCTCAGTGGGGAGTCGGGGGGAGCTGTTTTTT
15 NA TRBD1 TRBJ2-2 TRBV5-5 CASSWGTGVTGELFF TGTGCCAGCAGCTGGGGGACAGGGGTCACCGGGGAGCTGTTTTTT